These 27 T cell receptor beta chains were sequenced from one sample in a study of vaccination and CD4 T cells after COVID-19. No cognate antigen is known for these TCRs. Regarding treatment: 10-day PBMC culture with coronavirus spike peptide pools or control peptides (ViraFEST assay). Sequenced with the Oncomine TCR Beta short-read assay was DNA taken from cultured CD4+ T cells. TCRdb re-analysed the PCR reads in MiXCR, keeping a single row per CDR3 protein. The sample carries 9,000 to 13,000 distinct CDR3 sequences, approximately 65% recorded once. This specimen consisted of CD4+ T cells from blood, cultured in vitro, obtained before SARS-CoV-2 vaccination. The receptor set was obtained from a human donor who had recovered from COVID-19.

The rearrangement links TRBV24-1 to TRBJ1-2; no clear D. This CDR3 spans 16 amino acids. Germline V gives CDR1 KGHDR, CDR2 SFDVKD. Between the trimmed V and J ends, which lost 4 bases and 3 bases, there was a span of 17 bases. The CDR3 spells CATSDPGKGSDYGYTF. The DNA of the CDR3 is TGTGCCACCAGTGACCCCGGGAAGGGCTCGGACTATGGCTACACCTTC.

This chain connects TRBV4-2 to TRBJ1-5, with a tentative D call TRBD1 (6 bases). This CDR3 is 16 amino acids long. Germline CDR1 reads LGHNA; CDR2 reads YNFKEQ. Trimming took 2 bases from V and 4 from J, leaving 15 bases between them. This CDR3 is CASSQQQDRPNQPQHF. Written as DNA, the CDR3 is TGTGCCAGCAGCCAACAACAAGACAGGCCTAATCAGCCCCAGCATTTT.

The chain carries TRBV30 and TRBJ1-5; D uncertain. The CDR3 is made up of 15 amino acids. CDR1 and CDR2 (germline): GTSNPN, SVGIG (reference sequence). V was pared by 1 base and J by 7 bases, with 17 bases between. The CDR3, as DNA: TGTGCCTGGAGTGCAGAAACCGAGATAGGACAGCCCCAGCATTTT. It yields the protein CAWSAETEIGQPQHF.

The chain combines TRBV28 with TRBJ2-6; a possible D gene is TRBD2 (6 bases). V lost 4 bases and J 0 bases, leaving 10 bases between the germline ends. The germline gives CDR1 MDHEN, CDR2 SYDVKM. This CDR3 region has 16 residues. CDR3 protein: CASSSGESSGANVLTF. The CDR3 region has the DNA TGTGCCAGCAGTTCGGGAGAGAGCTCTGGGGCCAACGTCCTGACTTTC.

The chain joins TRBV19 to TRBJ2-2, with 7 bases aligning to TRBD1. Germline CDR1 reads LNHDA; CDR2 reads SQIVND (reference sequence). The CDR3 runs to 11 residues. V dropped 8 bases and J dropped 6; count of bases not matched to a gene: 0. The CDR3 nucleotides read TGTGCCAGTCAGGGGGCCGGGGAGCTGTTTTTT. It yields the protein CASQGAGELFF.

This chain uses TRBV28 with TRBJ2-1; 7 bases line up with TRBD2. CDR1 and CDR2 from the germline V gene are MDHEN and SYDVKM. The CDR3 has 12 residues. The V and J ends lost 6 bases and 9 bases, in that order; junction bases with no gene match: 5. In nucleotides, the CDR3 is TGTGCCAGCAGACGGGAGGAAGTTGAGCAGTTCTTC. Translating it yields CASRREEVEQFF.

The chain employs TRBV7-9 and TRBJ1-1; D not certain. V gave up 5 bases and J gave up 1 base, with 11 bases separating them. Per germline, CDR1 SEHNR and CDR2 FQNEAQ (reference sequence). This CDR3 contains 14 residues. In DNA, the CDR3 is TGTGCCAGCAGCCCAAAACAAGGGAACACTGAAGCTTTCTTT. Encoded protein: CASSPKQGNTEAFF.

This chain uses TRBV30 with TRBJ2-1; D is ambiguous. Trimming took off 0 bases at V and 0 bases at J, with 15 bases between the two ends. This CDR3 comprises 17 residues. Germline V gives CDR1 GTSNPN, CDR2 SVGIG (reference sequence). CDR3 DNA sequence: TGTGCCTGGAGTGTACTGGCGGCTAAAGGCTCCTACAATGAGCAGTTCTTC. The encoded protein is CAWSVLAAKGSYNEQFF.

The V and J genes are TRBV6-1 and TRBJ1-1; tentative D call: TRBD1 (5 bases). The CDR3 is made up of 12 amino acids. V shed 4 bases and J shed 10 bases, with 13 bases lying between them. Looked up from germline, CDR1 is MNHNS and CDR2 is SASEGT. The chain's CDR3 is CASSADNFRAFF. CDR3 sequence (DNA): TGTGCCAGCAGTGCGGACAATTTCAGAGCTTTCTTT.

This clonotype was recorded only once. V is TRBV7-6 and J is TRBJ2-1; maybe TRBD1 (5 bases). V gave up 1 base and J gave up 9 bases, with 13 bases separating them. The CDR3 sequence is 14 residues long. Germline V gene sequence: CDR1 SGHVS, CDR2 FNYEAQ. CDR3 protein: CASSLVREASEQFF. Written as DNA, the CDR3 is TGTGCCAGCAGCTTAGTCAGGGAAGCGAGTGAGCAGTTCTTC.

This clonotype was seen once. This sequence joins TRBV7-2 and TRBJ2-7, with D perhaps TRBD2 (6 bases). Germline V lookup: CDR1 SGHTA, CDR2 FQGNSA. V gave up 2 bases and J gave up 2 bases, with 7 bases separating them. The CDR3 has 13 residues. As DNA, the CDR3 is TGTGCCAGCAGCTTACGGACTACCTACGAGCAGTACTTC. This sequence encodes CASSLRTTYEQYF.

This chain joins TRBV6-5 and TRBJ1-1; D gene uncertain. Germline-derived CDR1 and CDR2 are MNHEY and SVGAGI. V lost 2 bases and J 1 base, leaving 2 bases between the germline ends. The CDR3 loop spans 12 amino acids. The CDR3 bases are TGTGCCAGCAGTTACAGGAACACTGAAGCTTTCTTT. Translating gives CASSYRNTEAFF.

This chain connects TRBV27 to TRBJ2-7, with 10 bases aligning to TRBD2. V shed 5 bases and J 7 bases; nucleotides not matched to a gene: 14. CDR1 is MNHEY, CDR2 SMNVEV, per germline (reference sequence). The CDR3 consists of 16 residues. The CDR3 loop reads CASSPRGAGGPEEQYF. DNA for the CDR3: TGTGCCAGCAGTCCCCGAGGAGCGGGAGGGCCGGAAGAGCAGTACTTC.

The chain couples TRBV24-1 to TRBJ2-1; the D gene is possibly TRBD2 (5 bases). V lost 0 bases to trimming and J lost 4 bases, with 9 bases between them. The V gene's germline CDR1 is KGHDR and CDR2 SFDVKD. CDR3 size: 15 residues. CDR3 residues: CATSDLSGKYNEQFF. The CDR3 DNA is TGTGCCACCAGTGATTTGTCGGGAAAATACAATGAGCAGTTCTTC.

The rearrangement links TRBV20-1 to TRBJ2-5; 7 nucleotides line up with TRBD2. The CDR3 is 19 residues long. The V gene's germline CDR1 is DFQATT and CDR2 SNEGSKA (reference sequence). Germline trimming cut 7 bases from V and 5 bases from J; bases unmatched to any gene: 28. CDR3 protein: CSVRGATAGVSSLVETQYF. CDR3 bases: TGCAGTGTCCGGGGAGCGACGGCGGGAGTTAGTAGTCTGGTGGAGACCCAGTACTTC.

This clonotype was counted only a few times. The chain uses TRBV20-1 and TRBJ1-6; D remains ambiguous. Germline values: CDR1 DFQATT, CDR2 SNEGSKA (reference sequence). Trimming took off 1 base at V and 8 bases at J, with 9 bases between the two ends. The CDR3 contains 13 residues. This CDR3 reads CSARGPIDSPLHF. The CDR3 bases are TGCAGTGCTAGAGGGCCAATAGATTCACCCCTCCACTTT.

In this sample, this clonotype turned up once. This rearrangement joins TRBV20-1 to TRBJ1-1; possible D gene TRBD1, 6 bases. This CDR3 is built from 14 residues. CDR1 DFQATT and CDR2 SNEGSKA come from the germline V gene (reference sequence). Trimming took 8 bases from V and 6 from J, leaving 22 bases between them. Here the CDR3 reads CSSFRGRGIAEAFF. CDR3 coding DNA: TGCAGTTCCTTCAGGGGACGCGGGATCGCTGAAGCTTTCTTT.

This chain connects TRBV20-1 to TRBJ1-2, with 7 bases identical to TRBD1. CDR3 length: 14 amino acids. Unmatched junction bases numbered 10, after V lost 4 bases and J lost 5 bases. Germline V gene data show CDR1 as DFQATT and CDR2 as SNEGSKA (reference sequence). The CDR3 DNA reads as TGCAGTGCTACGAACCGGGACAGAGGGTATGGCTACACCTTC. Its translation: CSATNRDRGYGYTF.

This clonotype turned up a few times. The chain couples TRBV6-1 to TRBJ2-2, with TRBD2 as a possible D gene (5 bases). Trimming pared 2 bases from V and 3 bases from J, leaving 13 bases between. Germline V gives CDR1 MNHNS, CDR2 SASEGT. This CDR3 spans 16 amino acids. The CDR3, as DNA: TGTGCCAGCAGTGAAACCCTCACGAGGGACACCGGGGAGCTGTTTTTT. It translates to CASSETLTRDTGELFF.

This clonotype came up a few times. The chain couples TRBV29-1 to TRBJ1-2, with D perhaps matching TRBD1 (5 bases). Germline V gene sequence: CDR1 SQVTM, CDR2 ANQGSEA. Between the trimmed V and J ends, which lost 7 bases and 6 bases, there was a span of 15 bases. This CDR3 has 12 residues. CDR3 protein: CSADPGTNGYTF. Here the CDR3 DNA reads TGCAGCGCTGACCCCGGGACGAATGGCTACACCTTC.

This clonotype has only a few counts. This rearrangement joins TRBV6-2 or TRBV6-3 to TRBJ1-3; D uncertain. The CDR3 extends over 16 amino acids. Between the trimmed V and J ends, which lost 5 bases and 0 bases, there was a span of 14 bases. From germline, CDR1 is MNHEY and CDR2 SVGEGT. The DNA for the CDR3 is TGTGCCAGCAGTCGACCAGGCGTCCGCTCTGGAAACACCATATATTTT. This sequence encodes CASSRPGVRSGNTIYF.

V is TRBV15 and J is TRBJ2-3; D is possibly TRBD1 (5 bases). The CDR3 runs 16 residues. Germline loops: CDR1 LNHNV, CDR2 YYDKDF (reference sequence). The germline V and J ends were trimmed by 0 bases and 2 bases, with 12 bases remaining between them. The CDR3 nucleotides read TGTGCCACCAGCAGAGACGACAGCGTTTTCACAGATACGCAGTATTTT. Protein: CATSRDDSVFTDTQYF. The complete variable domain, with remaining parts taken from reference TRBV15 and TRBJ2-3, reads DAMVIQNPRYQVTQFGKPVTLSCSQTLNHNVMYWYQQKSSQAPKLLFHYYDKDFNNEADTPDNFQSRRPNTSFCFLDIRSPGLGDTAMYLCATSRDDSVFTDTQYFGPGTRLTVL.

V and J are TRBV2 and TRBJ2-1; D possibly uses TRBD1 or TRBD2 (5 bases each). Trimming stripped 6 bases from V and 2 bases from J, with 14 bases between. Per germline, CDR1 SNHLY and CDR2 FYNNEI. There are 15 residues in the CDR3. CDR3 sequence reads: CASRGRYLPYNEQFF. The CDR3 nucleotides read TGTGCCAGCAGGGGACGATATTTGCCCTACAATGAGCAGTTCTTC. The whole variable domain, remainder taken from reference TRBV2 and TRBJ2-1, is EPEVTQTPSHQVTQMGQEVILRCVPISNHLYFYWYRQILGQKVEFLVSFYNNEISEKSEIFDDQFSVERPDGSNFTLKIRSTKLEDSAMYFCASRGRYLPYNEQFFGPGTRLTVL.

This rearrangement joins TRBV20-1 to TRBJ2-5, with 12 bases aligning to TRBD2. Germline values: CDR1 DFQATT, CDR2 SNEGSKA (reference sequence). V was pared by 3 bases and J by 5 bases, with 13 bases of the junction left unmatched. The CDR3 sequence is 17 residues long. The CDR3 region is CSARLLAGGSSGETQYF. The CDR3, as DNA: TGCAGTGCTAGGTTACTAGCGGGAGGTTCGTCGGGGGAGACCCAGTACTTC.

The V and J genes are TRBV30 and TRBJ1-1; a weak D match, TRBD1 (5 bases). The CDR3 has 16 residues. From germline, CDR1 is GTSNPN and CDR2 SVGIG (reference sequence). V dropped 0 bases and J dropped 1 base, with 15 bases sitting between them. CDR3 amino acids: CAWSVAVLQGNTEAFF. Here the CDR3 DNA reads TGTGCCTGGAGTGTCGCAGTTCTGCAGGGGAACACTGAAGCTTTCTTT. Variable domain in full (rest from reference TRBV30 and TRBJ1-1): SQTIHQWPATLVQPVGSPLSLECTVEGTSNPNLYWYRQAAGRGLQLLFYSVGIGQISSEVPQNLSASRPQDRQFILSSKKLLLSDSGFYLCAWSVAVLQGNTEAFFGQGTRLTVV.

The chain recombines TRBV27 with TRBJ1-2; the D gene is possibly TRBD1 (5 bases). Germline V gives CDR1 MNHEY, CDR2 SMNVEV (reference sequence). V lost 2 bases, J lost 7 bases, and 14 bases lay in between. This CDR3 contains 14 residues. CDR3 amino acids: CASSLRGGEGGYTF. The CDR3 DNA reads as TGTGCCAGCAGTTTACGTGGGGGGGAAGGTGGCTACACCTTC.

This clonotype was seen more than once but under ten times. This chain links TRBV6-1 with TRBJ1-2, with 7 bases aligning to TRBD1. In germline, CDR1 is MNHNS, CDR2 SASEGT. Unmatched junction bases numbered 9, after V lost 6 bases and J lost 8 bases. CDR3 size: 13 residues. CDR3 nucleotide sequence: TGTGCCAGCAGGAACAGGGGAAGAGGCGGCTACACCTTC. Its protein is CASRNRGRGGYTF.